Below are 3 T cell receptor beta chains sequenced from a single sample in a study of blood T cell repertoires in COVID-19 (dated by TCRdb to 2018 to 2021). The library was prepared using the immunoSEQ multiplex PCR assay. In its TCRdb copy, this immuneACCESS table keeps in-frame sequences only and misses some clones. Where compared with another copy, unresolved V genes explain less than half of these, and the others have no known cause. The table for this sample lists around 80,000 clones; approximately 90% of them were counted only once. Together, the top ten hold 8.5% to 9.5% of the sample. The sequenced sample consisted of peripheral blood. Source of these receptors: a human donor in a cohort sampled during active COVID-19.

The count of this clone is one. The chain is built from TRBV10-3 and TRBJ1-1; TRBD1 matches at 8 bases. The CDR3 contains 18 residues. Germline assignment: CDR1 ENHRY and CDR2 SYGVKD. The junction had 12 bases not matched to a gene; V was cut back by 0 bases and J by 3 bases. CDR3 protein: CAISESFRGRGRDTEAFF. CDR3 DNA sequence: TGTGCCATCAGTGAGTCTTTTAGGGGCAGGGGGCGCGACACTGAAGCTTTCTTT.

The J gene is TRBJ1-2, the V gene TRBV5-4; D remains unclear. CDR1 and CDR2 from the germline V gene are SGHNT and YYREEE (reference sequence). The CDR3 extends over 15 amino acids. Trimming took off 1 base at V and 5 bases at J, with 15 bases between the two ends. The CDR3 is CASSLPTASGYGYTF. The CDR3, as DNA: TGTGCCAGCAGCTTGCCCACCGCCTCGGGTTATGGCTACACCTTC. Full variable domain (missing parts from reference TRBV5-4 and TRBJ1-2): ETGVTQSPTHLIKTRGQQVTLRCSSQSGHNTVSWYQQALGQGPQFIFQYYREEENGRGNFPPRFSGLQFPNYSSELNVNALELDDSALYLCASSLPTASGYGYTFGSGTRLTVV.

This clone was observed a handful of times. The chain couples TRBV6-5 to TRBJ1-5; possible D gene TRBD1, 6 bases. This CDR3 is 15 amino acids long. Per the germline V gene, CDR1 is MNHEY and CDR2 is SVGAGI. The ends were cut back, 6 bases at V and 0 bases at J, with 12 bases in the middle. The CDR3 DNA reads as TGTGCCAGCAGAAAGGGACAATATAGCAATCAGCCCCAGCATTTT. Protein sequence: CASRKGQYSNQPQHF.